This T cell receptor (beta chain) was sequenced during a study of cytomegalovirus exposure and HLA in healthy donors. Overall study findings and caveats: The finding came from a later analysis; first-cohort TCR clusters tended to co-occur in the 110 or so validation repertoires. In vitro experiments confirmed that three CMV-associated chains were specific for CMV antigens.

Repertoires were generated with immunoSEQ multiplex PCR, while TCRdb's copy carries only in-frame clones and drops some. This table has under 150,000 clones, 80% to 90% appearing once. V was shortened by 5 bases and J by 4 bases, with 14 bases between the two germline ends. CDR1 MNHNS and CDR2 SASEGT come from the germline V gene. This CDR3 spans 14 amino acids. As for this clone: Antigen: not known.

The receptor comes from a woman younger than 30 in good health and CMV-seronegative. Sequencing input: PBMCs. The chain is built from TRBV6-1 and TRBJ1-2, with D maybe TRBD1 (6 bases). The CDR3 DNA is TGTGCCAGCAGTCCAAGGGGGTGGGCCTATGGCTACACCTTC. It yields the protein CASSPRGWAYGYTF.